The 7 T cell receptor beta chains presented below share a single source sample, sequenced in a study of blood T cell repertoires in COVID-19 (dated by TCRdb to 2018 to 2021). The library came from the immunoSEQ multiplex PCR assay. Held by TCRdb, this immuneACCESS table contains in-frame sequences only and omits some clones. Under half of the omission traces to an unresolved V gene where checked; the cause of the rest is unknown. The sample records 150,000 to 180,000 clones, about four fifths of which are singletons. The top ten constitute about 0.58% of the sample. The sample taken for sequencing was peripheral blood. These TCRs come from a man between 60 and 75 years old with acute or convalescent COVID-19.

The V call is TRBV19, the J call TRBJ1-3, with a weak D call TRBD1 (5 bases). The CDR3 is 15 residues long. Per germline, CDR1 LNHDA and CDR2 SQIVND (reference sequence). Trimming removed 4 bases from V and 0 bases from J, with 10 bases in between. The CDR3 region is CASSTLDNSGNTIYF. In DNA, the CDR3 is TGTGCCAGTAGTACCCTGGACAACTCTGGAAACACCATATATTTT.

The chain links TRBV2 to TRBJ1-6, with 7 bases identical to TRBD1. V dropped 5 bases and J dropped 9; count of bases not matched to a gene: 10. This CDR3 comprises 15 residues. The V gene's germline CDR1 is SNHLY and CDR2 FYNNEI. The CDR3 DNA follows: TGTGCCAGCAGTAGGGACAGTTCCAGGGGTTCACCCCTCCACTTT. Translating it yields CASSRDSSRGSPLHF.

V usage is TRBV5-1 and J usage is TRBJ2-7, with 8 positions matching TRBD2. CDR1 is SGHRS, CDR2 YFSETQ, per germline. The V and J ends lost 4 bases and 0 bases, in that order; junction bases with no gene match: 18. The CDR3 is 19 residues long. Here the CDR3 reads CASSPYGGGSGDFSYEQYF. Here the CDR3 DNA reads TGCGCCAGCAGCCCTTACGGTGGGGGTAGCGGGGACTTCTCCTACGAGCAGTACTTC.

This chain links TRBV5-5 with TRBJ2-7, with 8 nucleotides matching TRBD1. Trimming at V came to 4 bases and at J to 2 bases, leaving 8 bases not matched to a gene. Germline V gene data show CDR1 as SGHKS and CDR2 as YYEKEE (reference sequence). CDR3 length: 15 amino acids. The chain's CDR3 is CASSQGQGNPYEQYF. In nucleotides, the CDR3 is TGTGCCAGCAGCCAAGGACAGGGCAACCCCTACGAGCAGTACTTC.

The rearrangement uses TRBV18 and TRBJ2-7; D is possibly TRBD1 (5 bases). The CDR3 spans 17 residues. The germline CDR1 and CDR2 sequences are KGHSH and LQKENI. V lost 1 base and J lost 4, with 20 bases in between. CDR3: CASSPRELGPVRYEQYF. The CDR3 nucleotides read TGTGCCAGCTCACCACGTGAGCTGGGGCCAGTAAGATACGAGCAGTACTTC.

The chain employs TRBV5-1 and TRBJ2-2; the match to TRBD2 covers 10 bases. Germline values: CDR1 SGHRS, CDR2 YFSETQ. Losses at the gene ends were 4 bases for V and 4 bases for J; bases not matched to a gene: 7. CDR3 length: 16 residues. In DNA, the CDR3 is TGCGCCAGCAGCCCCCCGGGACTAGCGAGCACCGGGGAGCTGTTTTTT. Its protein is CASSPPGLASTGELFF.

This clone came up once. The V call is TRBV4-2, the J call TRBJ1-4, with D uncertain. Germline-derived CDR1 and CDR2 are LGHNA and YNFKEQ. With 0 bases removed from V and 4 bases from J, the gap between germline ends came to 12 bases. The CDR3 runs 16 residues. CDR3 protein: CASSQDSQVGNEKLFF. In DNA form, the CDR3 reads TGTGCCAGCAGCCAAGATTCCCAGGTCGGTAATGAAAAACTGTTTTTT.